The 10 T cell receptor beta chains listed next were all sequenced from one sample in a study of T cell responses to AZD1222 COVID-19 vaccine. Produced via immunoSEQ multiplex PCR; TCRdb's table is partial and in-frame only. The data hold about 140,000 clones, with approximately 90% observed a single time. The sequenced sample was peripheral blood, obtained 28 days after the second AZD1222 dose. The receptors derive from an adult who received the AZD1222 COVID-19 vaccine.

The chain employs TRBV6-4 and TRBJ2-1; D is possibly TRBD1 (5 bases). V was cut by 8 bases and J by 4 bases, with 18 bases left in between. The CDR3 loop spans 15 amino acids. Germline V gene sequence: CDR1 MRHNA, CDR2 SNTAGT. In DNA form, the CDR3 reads TGTGCCAGCGGCTCAGGCCAGGGAACGTACAATGAGCAGTTCTTC. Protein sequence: CASGSGQGTYNEQFF.

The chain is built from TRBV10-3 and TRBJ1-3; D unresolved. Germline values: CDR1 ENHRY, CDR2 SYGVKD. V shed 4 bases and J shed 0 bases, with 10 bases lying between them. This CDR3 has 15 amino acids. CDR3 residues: CAISGGVYSGNTIYF. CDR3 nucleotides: TGTGCCATCAGTGGTGGGGTCTACTCTGGAAACACCATATATTTT.

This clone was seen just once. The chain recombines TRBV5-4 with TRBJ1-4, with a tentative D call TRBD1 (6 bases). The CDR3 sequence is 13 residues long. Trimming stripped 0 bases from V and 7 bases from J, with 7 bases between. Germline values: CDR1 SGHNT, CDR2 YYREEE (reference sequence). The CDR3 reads CASSLAGAEKLFF. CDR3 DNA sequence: TGTGCCAGCAGCTTGGCGGGGGCTGAAAAACTGTTTTTT.

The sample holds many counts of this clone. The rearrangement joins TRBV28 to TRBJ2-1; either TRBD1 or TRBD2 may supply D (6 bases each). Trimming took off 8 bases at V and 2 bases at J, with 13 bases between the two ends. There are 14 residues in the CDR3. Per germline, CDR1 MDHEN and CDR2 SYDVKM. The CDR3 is CASELEGAYNEQFF. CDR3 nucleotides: TGTGCCAGCGAACTGGAGGGGGCCTACAATGAGCAGTTCTTC.

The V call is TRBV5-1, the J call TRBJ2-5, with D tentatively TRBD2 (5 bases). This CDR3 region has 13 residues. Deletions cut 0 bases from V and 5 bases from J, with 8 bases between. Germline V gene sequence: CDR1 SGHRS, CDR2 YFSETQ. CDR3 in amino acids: CASSLGLAETQYF. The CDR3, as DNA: TGCGCCAGCAGCTTGGGTCTAGCCGAGACCCAGTACTTC.

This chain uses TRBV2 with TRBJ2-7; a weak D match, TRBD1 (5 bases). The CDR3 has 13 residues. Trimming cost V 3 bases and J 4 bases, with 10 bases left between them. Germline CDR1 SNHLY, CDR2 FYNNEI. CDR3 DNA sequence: TGTGCCAGCAGTGATGGGCAGGGATACGAGCAGTACTTC. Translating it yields CASSDGQGYEQYF.

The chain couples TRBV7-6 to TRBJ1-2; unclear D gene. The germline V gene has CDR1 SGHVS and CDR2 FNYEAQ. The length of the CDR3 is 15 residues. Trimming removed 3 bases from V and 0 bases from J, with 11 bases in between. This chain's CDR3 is CASSFQAGPNYGYTF. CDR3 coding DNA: TGTGCCAGCAGCTTTCAGGCAGGACCTAACTATGGCTACACCTTC.

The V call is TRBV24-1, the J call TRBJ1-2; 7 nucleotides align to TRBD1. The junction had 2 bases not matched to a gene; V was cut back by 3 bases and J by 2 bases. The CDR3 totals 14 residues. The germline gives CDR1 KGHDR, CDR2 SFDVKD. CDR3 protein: CATSDATGNYGYTF. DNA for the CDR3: TGTGCCACCAGTGATGCGACAGGGAACTATGGCTACACCTTC.

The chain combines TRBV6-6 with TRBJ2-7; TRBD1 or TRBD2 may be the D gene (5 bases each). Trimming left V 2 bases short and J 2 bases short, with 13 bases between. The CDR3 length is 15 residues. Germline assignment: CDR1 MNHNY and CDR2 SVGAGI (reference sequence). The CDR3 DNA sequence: TGTGCCAGCAGTTACGGGACCAACCCAACCTACGAGCAGTACTTC. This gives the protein CASSYGTNPTYEQYF.

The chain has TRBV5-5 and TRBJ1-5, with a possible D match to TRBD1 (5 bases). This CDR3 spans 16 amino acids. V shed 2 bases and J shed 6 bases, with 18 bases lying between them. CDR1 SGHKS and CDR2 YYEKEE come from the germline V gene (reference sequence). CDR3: CASSLGVYGGSQPQHF. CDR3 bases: TGTGCCAGCAGCTTAGGGGTCTACGGGGGAAGTCAGCCCCAGCATTTT.